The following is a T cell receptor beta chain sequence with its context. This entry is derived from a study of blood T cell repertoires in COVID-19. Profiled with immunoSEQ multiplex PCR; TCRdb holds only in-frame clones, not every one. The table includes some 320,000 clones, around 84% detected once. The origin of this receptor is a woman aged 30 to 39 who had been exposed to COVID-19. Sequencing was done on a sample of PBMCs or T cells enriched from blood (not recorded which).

In nucleotides, the CDR3 is TGTGCCAGCAGCTTAGCCTCGGGACAGGGGTTTGGCTACACCTTC. It is translated as CASSLASGQGFGYTF. V gene TRBV7-3 combines with J gene TRBJ1-2; 10 bases match TRBD1. The CDR3 covers 15 residues. J was trimmed by 7 bases and V by 2 bases; bases with no gene match: 7. CDR1 and CDR2 (germline): SGHTA, FQGTGA.